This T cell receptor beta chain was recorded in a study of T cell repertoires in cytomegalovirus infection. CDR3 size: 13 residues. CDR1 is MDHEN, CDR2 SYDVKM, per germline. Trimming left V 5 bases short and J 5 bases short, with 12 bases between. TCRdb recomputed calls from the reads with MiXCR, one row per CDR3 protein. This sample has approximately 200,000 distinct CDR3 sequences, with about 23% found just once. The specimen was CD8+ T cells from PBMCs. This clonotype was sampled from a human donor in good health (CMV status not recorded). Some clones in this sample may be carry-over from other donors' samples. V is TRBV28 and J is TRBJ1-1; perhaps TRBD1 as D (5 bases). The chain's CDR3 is CASSLVGATEAFF. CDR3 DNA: TGTGCCAGCAGTCTTGTAGGGGCGACTGAAGCTTTCTTT.